A single sample gave rise to the 13 T cell receptor beta chains below, sequenced in a study of resident and recirculating memory T cells in vitiligo. Sequencing was performed with immunoSEQ multiplex PCR; in TCRdb, only in-frame clones are kept and a portion is missing. The sample includes tens of thousands of clones, around 92% of them seen just once. Sequencing input: blood. The receptors here all came from a male donor with vitiligo.

Here the CDR3 reads CAGGAGRPEYSSYEQYF. In DNA form, the CDR3 reads TGTGCCGGGGGGGCGGGGCGCCCCGAGTATAGCTCCTACGAGCAGTACTTC. The chain couples TRBV2 to TRBJ2-7, with D maybe TRBD2 (7 bases). Between the trimmed V and J ends, which lost 11 bases and 0 bases, there was a span of 26 bases. The CDR3 runs to 17 residues. In germline, CDR1 is SNHLY, CDR2 FYNNEI.

J is TRBJ2-7 and V is TRBV11-2; D is possibly TRBD2 (6 bases). This CDR3 contains 15 residues. Trimming took off 5 bases at V and 4 bases at J, with 18 bases between the two ends. Germline V gene lookup returns CDR1 SGHAT and CDR2 FQNNGV. The CDR3, as DNA: TGTGCCAGCAGCCTTTGGGGGACTGTTTCGTACGAGCAGTACTTC. Translating it yields CASSLWGTVSYEQYF.

This sequence joins TRBV27 and TRBJ2-7, with TRBD1 matching over 9 bases. J lost 4 bases, V lost 3 bases, and 7 bases had no gene match. CDR1 is MNHEY, CDR2 SMNVEV, per germline (reference sequence). CDR3 length: 15 residues. The CDR3 sequence is CASSFTGQGPYEQYF. DNA for the CDR3: TGTGCCAGCAGTTTTACGGGACAGGGTCCTTACGAGCAGTACTTC.

J is TRBJ1-1 and V is TRBV7-9; D is possibly TRBD1 (5 bases). This CDR3 is built from 14 residues. Trimming stripped 5 bases from V and 8 bases from J, with 18 bases between. Germline V CDR1 and CDR2: SEHNR, FQNEAQ (reference sequence). Here the CDR3 reads CASSPTVTLTEAFF. The CDR3 bases are TGTGCCAGCAGCCCGACAGTGACGCTTACCGAAGCTTTCTTT. Full variable domain (outside the CDR3, taken from reference TRBV7-9 and TRBJ1-1): DTGVSQNPRHKITKRGQNVTFRCDPISEHNRLYWYRQTLGQGPEFLTYFQNEAQLEKSRLLSDRFSAERPKGSFSTLEIQRTEQGDSAMYLCASSPTVTLTEAFFGQGTRLTVV.

CDR3 nucleotides: TGCGCCAGCAGCTCAGGGACAGGCCTAAGAGAAAAACTGTTTTTT. It yields the protein CASSSGTGLREKLFF. This chain links TRBV5-1 with TRBJ1-4; 8 nucleotides line up with TRBD1. The length of the CDR3 is 15 residues. The trim removed 3 bases at V and 8 bases at J, leaving 9 bases unmatched. Germline V gene lookup returns CDR1 SGHRS and CDR2 YFSETQ. The complete variable domain, with remaining parts taken from reference TRBV5-1 and TRBJ1-4, reads KAGVTQTPRYLIKTRGQQVTLSCSPISGHRSVSWYQQTPGQGLQFLFEYFSETQRNKGNFPGRFSGRQFSNSRSEMNVSTLELGDSALYLCASSSGTGLREKLFFGSGTQLSVL.

The chain combines TRBV16 with TRBJ1-5; 7 bases are a match to TRBD1. This CDR3 contains 15 residues. Trimming at V came to 4 bases and at J to 4 bases, leaving 7 bases not matched to a gene. From germline, CDR1 is KGHSY and CDR2 FQNENV. The CDR3 coding sequence is TGTGCCAGCAGCCCGTCGGACAGGTTAAATCAGCCCCAGCATTTT. Translating gives CASSPSDRLNQPQHF.

This clone was observed a few times. DNA of the CDR3: TGTGCCAGTCACAGTGCCCCTAACTATGGCTACACCTTC. This encodes CASHSAPNYGYTF. The genes are TRBV19 and TRBJ1-2; D gene ambiguous. Trimming removed 8 bases at V and 0 bases at J, with 10 bases between. Germline CDR1 reads LNHDA; CDR2 reads SQIVND (reference sequence). CDR3 size: 13 residues.

Here the CDR3 reads CASSLSGRGYNEQFF. The CDR3 DNA follows: TGTGCCAGCAGCTTAAGCGGGAGGGGGTACAATGAGCAGTTCTTC. The J gene is TRBJ2-1, the V gene TRBV13; 10 positions agree with TRBD2. V was pared by 2 bases and J by 4 bases, with 2 bases of the junction left unmatched. The CDR3 runs to 15 residues. Per germline, CDR1 PRHDT and CDR2 FYEKMQ (reference sequence).

V usage is TRBV7-3 and J usage is TRBJ1-2; D gene ambiguous. The CDR3 covers 13 residues. CDR1 is SGHTA, CDR2 FQGTGA, per germline. Trimming shortened V by 5 bases and J by 2 bases, and 9 bases separated the two germline ends. The CDR3 sequence: CASSVDNNYGYTF. CDR3 sequence (DNA): TGTGCCAGCAGCGTCGACAACAACTATGGCTACACCTTC.

CDR3: CASSLEAGRHNEQFF. CDR3 in DNA: TGCGCCAGCAGCTTGGAAGCGGGACGACACAATGAGCAGTTCTTC. The chain couples TRBV5-1 to TRBJ2-1; the match to TRBD2 covers 7 bases. Germline V gives CDR1 SGHRS, CDR2 YFSETQ. The CDR3 has 15 residues. J lost 5 bases, V lost 0 bases, and 5 bases had no gene match. Complete variable domain (other parts from reference TRBV5-1 and TRBJ2-1): KAGVTQTPRYLIKTRGQQVTLSCSPISGHRSVSWYQQTPGQGLQFLFEYFSETQRNKGNFPGRFSGRQFSNSRSEMNVSTLELGDSALYLCASSLEAGRHNEQFFGPGTRLTVL.

J is TRBJ2-2 and V is TRBV7-9; maybe TRBD2 (6 bases). The CDR3 runs 15 residues. Germline-derived CDR1 and CDR2 are SEHNR and FQNEAQ (reference sequence). CDR3 DNA sequence: TGTGGGGGTAATCGGCGGGGTCTTAACACCGGGGAGCTGTTTTTT. Its translation: CGGNRRGLNTGELFF. The entire variable domain, with the rest obtained from reference TRBV7-9 and TRBJ2-2, is as follows: DTGVSQNPRHKITKRGQNVTFRCDPISEHNRLYWYRQTLGQGPEFLTYFQNEAQLEKSRLLSDRFSAERPKGSFSTLEIQRTEQGDSAMYLCGGNRRGLNTGELFFGEGSRLTVL.

The J gene is TRBJ2-7, the V gene TRBV12-5, with D maybe TRBD2 (6 bases). From germline, CDR1 is LGHNT and CDR2 FRNRAP. The CDR3 runs to 14 residues. V lost 3 bases to trimming and J lost 3 bases, with 12 bases between them. The CDR3 sequence is CASGFGTFGYEQYF. The DNA for the CDR3 is TGTGCTAGTGGTTTCGGGACTTTCGGCTACGAGCAGTACTTC.

The chain couples TRBV7-3 to TRBJ2-7; D might be TRBD2 (6 bases). Germline values: CDR1 SGHTA, CDR2 FQGTGA. V lost 8 bases and J lost 7, with 18 bases in between. The CDR3 covers 13 residues. In DNA form, the CDR3 reads TGTGCCAGCGCCTCGGGAGCCGCTCGGGAGCAGTACTTC. This gives the protein CASASGAAREQYF.